A single sample gave rise to the 8 T cell receptor beta chains below, sequenced in a study of T cell clonality in common variable immunodeficiency. Study-wide points: In common variable immunodeficiency, TCR beta chains reportedly carried fewer deletions and N-nucleotide insertions.

Their antigens remain unidentified. The protocol was immunoSEQ multiplex PCR, while the TCRdb copy is restricted to in-frame clones and leaves out a portion. Altogether about 28,000 clones were found in the sample, and no singletons occur. The sample comprised peripheral blood mononuclear cells. These receptors all stem from a human donor with common variable immunodeficiency.

This clone was recorded a few times. The CDR3 goes on 3 residues after the read ends, and that part is filled in from the germline J gene. This chain uses TRBV19 with TRBJ1-1, with D perhaps TRBD1 (5 bases). The CDR3 covers 13 residues. The V and J ends lost 4 bases and 6 bases respectively, with 12 bases between them. CDR1 and CDR2 from the germline V gene are LNHDA and SQIVND (reference sequence). The CDR3 here is CASSRLSGAEAFF. The DNA read from the CDR3 is TGTGCCAGTAGTAGACTTTCGGGGGCTGAA.

This clone has more than one count but fewer than ten. The CDR3 end falls 3 residues outside the read, so it is completed with the germline J gene. The chain recombines TRBV7-8 with TRBJ1-1; D unresolved. Trimming cost V 5 bases and J 0 bases, with 13 bases left between them. Germline V CDR1 and CDR2: SGHVS, FQNEAQ. The length of the CDR3 is 15 residues. CDR3 bases read: TGTGCCAGCAGCGCGTATTCGGGGATGAACACTGAA. This sequence encodes CASSAYSGMNTE. The entire CDR3 protein is CASSAYSGMNTEAFF.

Notes on this clone: The read falls 3 residues short of the CDR3 end, and the missing part is taken from the germline J gene. The rearrangement uses TRBV18 and TRBJ2-5; TRBD1 is a possible D gene (5 bases). Trimming took 5 bases from V and 2 from J, leaving 18 bases between them. Germline CDR1 KGHSH, CDR2 LQKENI. The CDR3 runs 16 residues. CDR3 DNA, as far as it was read: TGTGCCAGCTCAATAATGACAGTAAGGGTACAAGAGACC. The encoded protein is CASSIMTVRVQET. From start to end, the CDR3 is CASSIMTVRVQETQYF.

Concerning this clone itself: Read data end 3 residues before the CDR3 end; the end is taken from the germline J gene. The gene calls are TRBV11-3 and TRBJ2-7; TRBD2 might be the D (5 bases). The germline gives CDR1 SGHNT, CDR2 YENEEA. This CDR3 has 14 amino acids. V was clipped by 1 base and J by 3 bases, with 10 bases between them. The chain's CDR3 is CASSLGSGSYEQYF. Partial CDR3 DNA: TGTGCCAGCAGCTTAGGAAGCGGCAGCTACGAG.

Notes on this clone: The CDR3 extends 3 residues past the end of the read, so its final part is completed from the germline J gene. This rearrangement joins TRBV7-9 to TRBJ2-5, with 11 bases matching TRBD2. Unmatched junction bases numbered 6, after V lost 5 bases and J lost 4 bases. CDR3 length: 15 residues. CDR1 is SEHNR, CDR2 FQNEAQ, per germline (reference sequence). The CDR3: CASSPIAGGGETQYF. Incomplete CDR3 DNA: TGTGCCAGCAGCCCCATAGCGGGGGGGGGAGAGACC.

This clone was recorded a few times. The read is 3 residues too short to cover the CDR3 end, so that end is filled in from the germline J gene. This chain links TRBV10-2 with TRBJ2-5; 11 nucleotides line up with TRBD1. Germline assignment: CDR1 WSHSY and CDR2 SAAADI. The V segment lost 0 bases and the J segment 5 bases; nucleotides outside the gene matches: 2. This CDR3 is 15 amino acids long. The covered CDR3 bases are TGCGCCAGCAGTGAGTCGCGGACAGGGGGCGAGACC. Its protein is CASSESRTGGET. The entire CDR3 sequence reads CASSESRTGGETQYF.

As concerns this clone: The read falls 3 residues short of the CDR3 end, and the missing part is taken from the germline J gene. This chain joins TRBV18 and TRBJ1-4; D call uncertain. Trimming shortened V by 2 bases and J by 4 bases, and 8 bases separated the two germline ends. CDR3 size: 14 residues. Germline V gene data show CDR1 as KGHSH and CDR2 as LQKENI. The sequenced part of the CDR3 DNA is TGTGCCAGCTCACCAAGCTTTGTTAATGAAAAA. It codes for CASSPSFVNEK. The full CDR3 is CASSPSFVNEKLFF.

Notes on this clone: The CDR3 goes on 3 residues after the read ends, and that part is filled in from the germline J gene. The chain joins TRBV18 to TRBJ2-3, with TRBD2 matching 11 bases. Unmatched junction bases numbered 5, after V lost 0 bases and J lost 0 bases. The germline CDR1 and CDR2 sequences are KGHSH and LQKENI. The CDR3 length is 18 residues. The chain's CDR3 is CASSPPSGGVTSTDTQYF. CDR3 DNA, as far as it was read: TGTGCCAGCTCACCACCTAGCGGGGGGGTGACTAGCACAGATACG.